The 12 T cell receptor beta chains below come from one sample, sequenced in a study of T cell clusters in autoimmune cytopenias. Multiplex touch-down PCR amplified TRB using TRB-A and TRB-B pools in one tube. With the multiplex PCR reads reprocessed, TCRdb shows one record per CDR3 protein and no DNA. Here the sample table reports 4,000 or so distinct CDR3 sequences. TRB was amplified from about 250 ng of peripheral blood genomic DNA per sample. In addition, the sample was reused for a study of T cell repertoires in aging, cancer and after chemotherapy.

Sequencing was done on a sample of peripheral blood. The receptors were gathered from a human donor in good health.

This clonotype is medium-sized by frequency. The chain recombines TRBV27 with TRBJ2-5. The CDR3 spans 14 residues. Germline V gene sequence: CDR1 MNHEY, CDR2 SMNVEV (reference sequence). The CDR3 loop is CASSLSLGYETQYF.

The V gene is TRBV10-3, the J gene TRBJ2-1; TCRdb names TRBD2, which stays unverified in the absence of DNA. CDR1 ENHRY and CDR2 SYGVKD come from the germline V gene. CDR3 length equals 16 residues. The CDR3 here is CAISVEAPGTSNEQFF.

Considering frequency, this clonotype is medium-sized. The CDR3 sequence: CAWSRGSTDTQYF. The chain is built from TRBV30 and TRBJ2-3; TCRdb designates TRBD2, a call that cannot be tested without DNA. Germline V gene lookup returns CDR1 GTSNPN and CDR2 SVGIG (reference sequence). The CDR3 extends over 13 amino acids.

The chain's CDR3 is CASSQVVHRADTQYF. V is TRBV14 and J is TRBJ2-3. The CDR3 covers 15 residues. The germline V gene encodes CDR1 SGHDN and CDR2 FVKESK.

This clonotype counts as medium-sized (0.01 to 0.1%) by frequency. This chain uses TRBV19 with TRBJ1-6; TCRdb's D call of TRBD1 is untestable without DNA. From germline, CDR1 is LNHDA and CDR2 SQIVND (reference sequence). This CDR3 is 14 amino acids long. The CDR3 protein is CASSLTGANSPLHF.

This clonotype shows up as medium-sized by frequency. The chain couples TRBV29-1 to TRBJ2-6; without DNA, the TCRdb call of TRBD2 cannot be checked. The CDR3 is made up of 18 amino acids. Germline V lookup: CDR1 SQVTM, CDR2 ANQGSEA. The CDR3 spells CSVEDRARRKTGANVLTF.

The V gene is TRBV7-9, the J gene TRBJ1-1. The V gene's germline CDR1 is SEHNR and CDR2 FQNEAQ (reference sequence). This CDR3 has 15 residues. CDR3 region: CASSLSGGASTEAFF. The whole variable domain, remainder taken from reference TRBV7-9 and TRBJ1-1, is DTGVSQNPRHKITKRGQNVTFRCDPISEHNRLYWYRQTLGQGPEFLTYFQNEAQLEKSRLLSDRFSAERPKGSFSTLEIQRTEQGDSAMYLCASSLSGGASTEAFFGQGTRLTVV.

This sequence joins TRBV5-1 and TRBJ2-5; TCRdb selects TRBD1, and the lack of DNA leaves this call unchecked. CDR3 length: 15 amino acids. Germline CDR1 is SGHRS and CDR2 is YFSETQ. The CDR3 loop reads CASSFQGPYQETQYF.

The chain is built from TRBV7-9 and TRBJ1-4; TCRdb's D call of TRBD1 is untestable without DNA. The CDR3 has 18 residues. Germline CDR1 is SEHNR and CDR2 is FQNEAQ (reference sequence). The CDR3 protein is CASSPPGQLPATNEKLFF.

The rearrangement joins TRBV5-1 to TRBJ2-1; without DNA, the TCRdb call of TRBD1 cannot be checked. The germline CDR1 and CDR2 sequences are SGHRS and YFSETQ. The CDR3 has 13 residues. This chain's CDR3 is CASSYPGVDEQFF.

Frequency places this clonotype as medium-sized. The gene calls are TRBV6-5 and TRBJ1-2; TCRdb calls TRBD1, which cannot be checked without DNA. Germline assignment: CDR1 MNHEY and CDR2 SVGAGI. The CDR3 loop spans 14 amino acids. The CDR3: CASSYSRQGGGYTF.

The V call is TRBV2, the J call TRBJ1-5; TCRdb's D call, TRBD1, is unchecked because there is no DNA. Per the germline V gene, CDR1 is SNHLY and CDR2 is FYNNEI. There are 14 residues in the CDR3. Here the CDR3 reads CASSPQAGYQPQHF.